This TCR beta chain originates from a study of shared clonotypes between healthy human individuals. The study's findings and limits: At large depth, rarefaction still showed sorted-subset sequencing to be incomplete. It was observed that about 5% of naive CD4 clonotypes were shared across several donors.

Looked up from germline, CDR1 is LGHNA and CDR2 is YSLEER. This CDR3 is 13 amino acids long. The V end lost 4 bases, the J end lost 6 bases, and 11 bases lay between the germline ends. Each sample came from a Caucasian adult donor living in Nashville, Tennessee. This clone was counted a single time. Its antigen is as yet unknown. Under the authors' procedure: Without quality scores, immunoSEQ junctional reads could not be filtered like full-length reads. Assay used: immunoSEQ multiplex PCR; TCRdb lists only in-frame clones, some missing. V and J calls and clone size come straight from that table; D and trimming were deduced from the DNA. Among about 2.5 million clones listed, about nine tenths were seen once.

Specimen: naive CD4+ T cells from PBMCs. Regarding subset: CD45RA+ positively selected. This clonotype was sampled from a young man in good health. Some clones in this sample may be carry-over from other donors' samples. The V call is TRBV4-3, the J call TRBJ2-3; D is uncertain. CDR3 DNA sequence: TGCGCCAGCAGCCCTCGAAGCATGGATACGCAGTATTTT. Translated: CASSPRSMDTQYF.